This T cell receptor (beta chain) emerged from a study of T cell responses to AZD1222 COVID-19 vaccine. Study-wide points: Only six individuals given AZD1222 were seropositive at baseline.

Data came from immunoSEQ multiplex PCR; TCRdb stores just in-frame clones and leaves some out. Counted here are about 150,000 clones, 93% occurring once; the ten biggest clones make up about 8.6%. The CDR3 covers 16 residues. Per germline, CDR1 MNHEY and CDR2 SVGEGT. The J segment lost 6 bases and the V segment lost 4 bases, leaving 11 bases of the junction unmatched. For this clone: Its matching antigen is unknown.

This sequence joins TRBV6-2 or TRBV6-3 and TRBJ1-1; 10 positions agree with TRBD1. The receptor's source is an adult in good health. This specimen was peripheral blood, taken on day 0 of AZD1222 vaccination. CDR3 in DNA: TGTGCCAGCAGTTCCGGACAGGGGGGATGGGGGGCTGAAGCTTTCTTT. Its translation is CASSSGQGGWGAEAFF.